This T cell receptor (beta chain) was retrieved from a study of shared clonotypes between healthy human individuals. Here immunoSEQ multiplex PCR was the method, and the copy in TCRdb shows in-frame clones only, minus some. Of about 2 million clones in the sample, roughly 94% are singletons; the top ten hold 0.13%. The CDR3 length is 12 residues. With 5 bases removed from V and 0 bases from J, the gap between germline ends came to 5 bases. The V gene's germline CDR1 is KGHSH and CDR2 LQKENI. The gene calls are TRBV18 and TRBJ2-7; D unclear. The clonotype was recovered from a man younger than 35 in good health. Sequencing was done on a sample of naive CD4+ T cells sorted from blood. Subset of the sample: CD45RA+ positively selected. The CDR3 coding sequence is TGTGCCAGCTCATCCAACTCCTACGAGCAGTACTTC. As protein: CASSSNSYEQYF. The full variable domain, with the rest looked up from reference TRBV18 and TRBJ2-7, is NAGVMQNPRHLVRRRGQEARLRCSPMKGHSHVYWYRQLPEEGLKFMVYLQKENIIDESGMPKERFSAEFPKEGPSILRIQQVVRGDSAAYFCASSSNSYEQYFGPGTRLTVT.